These 29 T cell receptor beta chains were sequenced from one sample in a study of shared clonotypes between healthy human individuals. TCRdb keeps only in-frame clones here, not all; method: immunoSEQ multiplex PCR. The table shows about 2.3 million clones, with over 90% occurring only once. Material for sequencing was naive CD4+ T cells from PBMCs. Subset in this sample: CD45RA+ positively selected. The source is a man aged 18 to 30 in good health. Some clones in this sample may be carry-over from other donors' samples.

CDR3 in DNA: TGTGCCAGCAGCCTGCGAGGCAGCTACGAGCAGTACTTC. This codes for CASSLRGSYEQYF. This chain connects TRBV5-6 to TRBJ2-5; D is undetermined. The end of the DNA aligns better with TRBJ2-7, so the J call may be wrong. Germline V gives CDR1 SGHDT, CDR2 YYEEEE. The CDR3 extends over 13 amino acids.

The chain carries TRBV7-9 and TRBJ2-7; 9 positions match TRBD1. V lost 5 bases, J lost 12 bases, and 8 bases stayed unmatched. CDR1 and CDR2 (germline): SEHNR, FQNEAQ (reference sequence). CDR3 length: 12 residues. The CDR3 sequence is CASSRGQGRPYF. The CDR3 DNA reads TGTGCCAGCAGCAGGGGACAGGGCAGGCCGTACTTC.

This chain links TRBV28 with TRBJ1-5, with D uncertain. Germline V gene data show CDR1 as MDHEN and CDR2 as SYDVKM. V gave up 4 bases and J gave up 0 bases, with 13 bases separating them. CDR3 length: 16 amino acids. The CDR3 bases are TGTGCCAGCAGTTCTCCGACGGATTATAGCAATCAGCCCCAGCATTTT. Residues: CASSSPTDYSNQPQHF.

The chain is built from TRBV11-3 and TRBJ2-2; 7 positions agree with TRBD2. Germline-derived CDR1 and CDR2 are SGHNT and YENEEA. CDR3 size: 17 residues. V shed 4 bases and J 0 bases; nucleotides not matched to a gene: 8. For the CDR3, the DNA is TGTGCCAGCAGCTCCTGGGCTAGCGGTACGAACACCGGGGAGCTGTTTTTT. As protein: CASSSWASGTNTGELFF.

The rearrangement links TRBV28 to TRBJ2-2, with 9 nucleotides matching TRBD1. The V gene end was trimmed by 6 bases and the J gene end by 4 bases; junction bases not matched to a gene: 15. This CDR3 contains 18 residues. Germline V CDR1 and CDR2: MDHEN, SYDVKM. DNA of the CDR3: TGTGCCAGCAGCCTATTTTCGATCCGGGACAGGGCCACCGGGGAGCTGTTTTTT. Protein: CASSLFSIRDRATGELFF.

This rearrangement joins TRBV6-7 to TRBJ1-3; D perhaps matches TRBD1 (6 bases). TRBV6-7 is known as an ORF, though its function is uncertain. V dropped 6 bases and J dropped 1 base, with 16 bases sitting between them. This CDR3 spans 16 amino acids. CDR3 DNA sequence: TGTGCCAGCAGCCACAAGGGGGAACGGTCTGGAAACACCATATATTTT. Protein product: CASSHKGERSGNTIYF.

The genes are TRBV9 and TRBJ2-5; D call uncertain. The V gene lost 4 bases and the J gene lost 5 bases, with 9 bases spanning the gap. The germline V gene has CDR1 SGDLS and CDR2 YYNGEE. The CDR3 totals 12 residues. The CDR3 loop reads CASSLLGETQYF. As DNA, the CDR3 is TGTGCCAGCAGCCTCCTGGGGGAGACCCAGTACTTC.

This chain links TRBV2 with TRBJ2-5; D possibly uses TRBD1 or TRBD2 (5 bases each). CDR1 is SNHLY and CDR2 is FYNNEI in the germline V gene. V was clipped by 3 bases and J by 13 bases, with 12 bases between them. This CDR3 spans 11 amino acids. The CDR3 sequence: CASSEDGAMYF. The DNA of the CDR3 is TGTGCCAGCAGTGAGGACGGGGCCATGTACTTC.

In regard to this clone: At the DNA level, this CDR3 is encoded by other sequences in the same sample as well. The chain links TRBV2 to TRBJ1-2, with TRBD1 matching 7 bases. The CDR3 is 14 amino acids. The ends lost 5 bases at V and 4 bases at J; junction bases unmatched: 7. Per germline, CDR1 SNHLY and CDR2 FYNNEI. The CDR3 region has the DNA TGTGCCAGCAGTACGACAGGGAGAGGCTATGGCTACACCTTC. Residues: CASSTTGRGYGYTF.

With regard to this clone: The junction shows a germline mismatch at one end, possibly a read error. The chain uses TRBV19 and TRBJ1-1; D call uncertain. Germline loops: CDR1 LNHDA, CDR2 SQIVND (reference sequence). The CDR3 consists of 12 residues. As DNA, the CDR3 is TGTGCCAGTAGTATAGACGACCCCAGTCAGGTCTTT. It specifies CASSIDDPSQVF.

The chain employs TRBV11-2 and TRBJ2-1; no firm D call. The germline gives CDR1 SGHAT, CDR2 FQNNGV. V shed 2 bases and J shed 2 bases, with 7 bases lying between them. The CDR3 runs 14 residues. The CDR3 protein is CASSLFPAYNEQFF. The CDR3 bases are TGTGCCAGCAGCTTATTTCCAGCCTACAATGAGCAGTTCTTC. The variable domain in full, completed from reference TRBV11-2 and TRBJ2-1, reads EAGVAQSPRYKIIEKRQSVAFWCNPISGHATLYWYQQILGQGPKLLIQFQNNGVVDDSQLPKDRFSAERLKGVDSTLKIQPAKLEDSAVYLCASSLFPAYNEQFFGPGTRLTVL.

The V call is TRBV4-3, the J call TRBJ2-7, with 9 bases matching TRBD1. This CDR3 spans 16 amino acids. The germline V gene encodes CDR1 LGHNA and CDR2 YSLEER. Trimming cost V 0 bases and J 2 bases; bases outside gene matches: 5. The DNA of the CDR3 is TGCGCCAGCAGCCAAGATGGGACAGGGCAAACCTACGAGCAGTACTTC. As protein: CASSQDGTGQTYEQYF.

The genes are TRBV5-1 and TRBJ1-2, with 7 positions matching TRBD1. The CDR3 sequence is 13 residues long. Germline V gene data show CDR1 as SGHRS and CDR2 as YFSETQ. Germline trimming cut 4 bases from V and 3 bases from J; bases unmatched to any gene: 3. This CDR3 is CASSTQGDYGYTF. CDR3 coding DNA: TGCGCCAGCAGCACCCAGGGGGACTATGGCTACACCTTC.

This clone was observed a few times. Other DNA sequences of this sample code for an identical CDR3. This sequence joins TRBV28 and TRBJ1-5; D might be TRBD1 (5 bases). V lost 6 bases, J lost 5 bases, and 14 bases lay in between. Germline V gene data show CDR1 as MDHEN and CDR2 as SYDVKM. This CDR3 comprises 14 residues. CDR3 sequence (DNA): TGTGCCAGCAGGACCGGGACGGGTCATCAGCCCCAGCATTTT. Its protein is CASRTGTGHQPQHF.

The chain carries TRBV7-6 and TRBJ2-1; D not resolved. The germline V gene has CDR1 SGHVS and CDR2 FNYEAQ. The CDR3 spans 13 residues. The germline V and J ends were trimmed by 5 bases and 8 bases, with 13 bases remaining between them. This CDR3 reads CASSPGQRDEQFF. The CDR3 DNA reads TGTGCCAGCAGCCCCGGCCAGCGAGATGAGCAGTTCTTC. The variable domain in full, with the rest retrieved from reference TRBV7-6 and TRBJ2-1, is GAGVSQSPRYKVTKRGQDVALRCDPISGHVSLYWYRQALGQGPEFLTYFNYEAQQDKSGLPNDRFSAERPEGSISTLTIQRTEQRDSAMYRCASSPGQRDEQFFGPGTRLTVL.

V usage is TRBV7-2 and J usage is TRBJ2-4, with TRBD2 matching 8 bases. The CDR3 has 19 residues. Germline CDR1 reads SGHTA; CDR2 reads FQGNSA. V shed 5 bases, J shed 0 bases, and the junction held 15 bases outside the gene matches. CDR3 DNA sequence: TGTGCCAGCAGCCTGTGGTTGGCAGCGGGAGAACTAGCCAAAAACATTCAGTACTTC. It is translated as CASSLWLAAGELAKNIQYF.

This chain links TRBV21-1 with TRBJ2-6. TRBV21-1 is shown as a pseudogene. The CDR3 consists of 19 residues. This CDR3 is CASSKGLGATWDGANVLTF. The CDR3 DNA reads as TGTGCCAGCAGCAAAGGCCTCGGGGCGACCTGGGATGGGGCCAACGTCCTGACTTTC.

The chain employs TRBV7-3 and TRBJ2-1, with TRBD1 identical over 9 bases. The CDR3 sequence is 15 residues long. The junction had 2 bases not matched to a gene; V was cut back by 0 bases and J by 5 bases. Germline V lookup: CDR1 SGHTA, CDR2 FQGTGA. The CDR3 is CASSLTTGGDNEQFF. Written as DNA, the CDR3 is TGTGCCAGCAGCTTAACGACAGGGGGGGACAATGAGCAGTTCTTC.

V usage is TRBV7-3 and J usage is TRBJ2-3; TRBD1 might be the D (6 bases). CDR1 and CDR2 from the germline V gene are SGHTA and FQGTGA. V was shortened by 2 bases and J by 4 bases, with 13 bases between the two germline ends. The CDR3 extends over 15 amino acids. Here the CDR3 DNA reads TGTGCCAGCAGCTTACATAGACAGGTGGCAGATACGCAGTATTTT. It yields the protein CASSLHRQVADTQYF.

The chain recombines TRBV5-1 with TRBJ2-5; D is undetermined. This CDR3 is built from 14 residues. Germline V gene data show CDR1 as SGHRS and CDR2 as YFSETQ. V lost 0 bases to trimming and J lost 1 base, with 7 bases between them. The CDR3: CASSLAQSQETQYF. CDR3 sequence (DNA): TGCGCCAGCAGCTTGGCCCAAAGCCAAGAGACCCAGTACTTC.

Notes on this clone: This CDR3 is also generated by other DNA sequences in the sample. J is TRBJ1-2 and V is TRBV15; tentative D call: TRBD1 (5 bases). The CDR3 covers 14 residues. Germline CDR1 and CDR2: LNHNV and YYDKDF (reference sequence). V was pared by 0 bases and J by 7 bases, with 12 bases between. CDR3 nucleotide sequence: TGTGCCACCAGCAGAGATCGGGCAGGGAGTGGCTACACCTTC. This codes for CATSRDRAGSGYTF. The complete variable domain, with remaining parts taken from reference TRBV15 and TRBJ1-2, reads DAMVIQNPRYQVTQFGKPVTLSCSQTLNHNVMYWYQQKSSQAPKLLFHYYDKDFNNEADTPDNFQSRRPNTSFCFLDIRSPGLGDTAMYLCATSRDRAGSGYTFGSGTRLTVV.

The genes are TRBV4-1 and TRBJ2-1; 13 bases align to TRBD2. The CDR3 has 19 residues. CDR1 is MGHRA, CDR2 YSYEKL, per germline. J was trimmed by 1 base and V by 1 base; bases with no gene match: 7. The CDR3 protein is CASSQGTSGSPLSYNEQFF. The CDR3 DNA reads as TGCGCCAGCAGCCAAGGGACTAGCGGGAGTCCCTTGTCCTACAATGAGCAGTTCTTC.

The gene calls are TRBV6-6 and TRBJ2-3, with D tentatively TRBD1 (6 bases). Trimming removed 4 bases from V and 3 bases from J, with 17 bases in between. The CDR3 sequence is 16 residues long. The germline gives CDR1 MNHNY, CDR2 SVGAGI (reference sequence). The CDR3 DNA reads TGTGCCAGCAGTTCCAAGACAGGCACCGGGACAGATACGCAGTATTTT. This codes for CASSSKTGTGTDTQYF.

The chain joins TRBV5-1 to TRBJ2-1, with 8 bases lining up with TRBD2. V shed 4 bases and J 7 bases; nucleotides not matched to a gene: 13. The CDR3 has 16 amino acids. Germline assignment: CDR1 SGHRS and CDR2 YFSETQ. The CDR3, as DNA: TGCGCCAGCAGCACAGGGACCGTTGGCGGGGGGAATGAGCAGTTCTTC. It translates to CASSTGTVGGGNEQFF. The full variable domain, completed using reference TRBV5-1 and TRBJ2-1, is KAGVTQTPRYLIKTRGQQVTLSCSPISGHRSVSWYQQTPGQGLQFLFEYFSETQRNKGNFPGRFSGRQFSNSRSEMNVSTLELGDSALYLCASSTGTVGGGNEQFFGPGTRLTVL.

This chain links TRBV5-1 with TRBJ2-3; 7 positions agree with TRBD1. CDR1 is SGHRS and CDR2 is YFSETQ in the germline V gene. This CDR3 spans 14 amino acids. V trimming: 4 bases; J trimming: 5 bases; junction bases outside the gene matches: 7. CDR3 protein: CASSRQGYEDTQYF. CDR3 bases: TGCGCCAGCAGCAGACAGGGATATGAAGATACGCAGTATTTT.

V and J are TRBV10-3 and TRBJ2-7; 8 bases line up with TRBD1. Per germline, CDR1 ENHRY and CDR2 SYGVKD. The ends lost 11 bases at V and 1 base at J; junction bases unmatched: 7. The length of the CDR3 is 13 residues. CDR3 sequence (DNA): TGTGCCGTAGGACAGGGCCCTTCCTACGAGCAGTACTTC. Protein: CAVGQGPSYEQYF.

The chain recombines TRBV11-3 with TRBJ2-7; 7 positions agree with TRBD1. The V gene's germline CDR1 is SGHNT and CDR2 YENEEA. CDR3 size: 16 residues. Trimming removed 1 base from V and 6 bases from J; junction bases left unmatched: 12. The CDR3: CASSLVTGTDGGEQYF. In nucleotides, the CDR3 is TGTGCCAGCAGCTTAGTTACCGGGACAGACGGTGGCGAGCAGTACTTC.

This clone was seen just once. The chain carries TRBV7-2 and TRBJ2-1; 8 nucleotides align to TRBD2. From germline, CDR1 is SGHTA and CDR2 FQGNSA. V trimming: 0 bases; J trimming: 7 bases; junction bases outside the gene matches: 8. The CDR3 runs 16 residues. CDR3 bases: TGTGCCAGCAGCTTAGCGCTGGCGGGAGGCCTTAATGAGCAGTTCTTC. As protein: CASSLALAGGLNEQFF.

The rearrangement links TRBV25-1 to TRBJ1-1, with D possibly being TRBD1 (6 bases). Trimming left V 7 bases short and J 1 base short, with 13 bases between. Germline V gene sequence: CDR1 MGHDK, CDR2 SYGVNS. This CDR3 spans 14 amino acids. DNA for the CDR3: TGTGCCAGCACCCCAGGGGCCCGGAACACTGAAGCTTTCTTT. Protein product: CASTPGARNTEAFF.